These 13 T cell receptor beta chains share one sample of origin, sequenced in a study of early T cells in non-severe SARS-CoV-2 infection (dated by TCRdb to the early 2020s). Library generation was performed with 5' RACE. TCRdb names NextSeq 500 as the instrument used. Starting from the raw public reads, TCRdb applied fastp trimming at Q25, assembled clones with MiXCR and retained in-frame beta chains. A single entry per CDR3 protein holds the most common genes and DNA from its merged rows. In all, the sample holds around 63,000 distinct CDR3 sequences, and more than 8% of those were seen once. The ten largest clones take up around 16% of the sample. Sequenced here: whole blood, sampled at baseline. The source is an adult who was a healthcare worker with PCR-confirmed SARS-CoV-2 infection or an uninfected control (not recorded which).

This clonotype has only a few counts. The chain uses TRBV7-2 and TRBJ1-1, with 9 nucleotides matching TRBD1. CDR3 length: 15 residues. Germline lookup yields CDR1 SGHTA and CDR2 FQGNSA. V trimming: 5 bases; J trimming: 4 bases; junction bases outside the gene matches: 8. CDR3 DNA sequence: TGTGCCAGCAGCAAAACAGGGGGCGGTGGCACTGAAGCTTTCTTT. Amino acids: CASSKTGGGGTEAFF. The complete variable domain, with remaining parts taken from reference TRBV7-2 and TRBJ1-1, reads GAGVSQSPSNKVTEKGKDVELRCDPISGHTALYWYRQSLGQGLEFLIYFQGNSAPDKSGLPSDRFSAERTGGSVSTLTIQRTQQEDSAVYLCASSKTGGGGTEAFFGQGTRLTVV.

This rearrangement joins TRBV28 to TRBJ2-2, with D perhaps TRBD1 or TRBD2 (5 bases each). V lost 10 bases and J 5 bases, leaving 17 bases between the germline ends. This CDR3 is 14 amino acids long. From germline, CDR1 is MDHEN and CDR2 SYDVKM. DNA of the CDR3: TGTGCCACCGGGGCTCGGTCGAGGACCGGGGAGCTGTTTTTT. Protein: CATGARSRTGELFF.

In its sample, this clonotype was seen many times. J is TRBJ2-7 and V is TRBV20-1; D gene uncertain. This CDR3 comprises 11 residues. V was clipped by 4 bases and J by 3 bases, with 7 bases between them. Germline V gene sequence: CDR1 DFQATT, CDR2 SNEGSKA (reference sequence). The CDR3 nucleotides read TGCAGTGCTATACTTAGCTACGAGCAGTACTTC. This codes for CSAILSYEQYF.

The genes are TRBV29-1 and TRBJ1-1, with TRBD1 identical over 9 bases. Trimming at V came to 6 bases and at J to 3 bases, leaving 2 bases not matched to a gene. Germline loops: CDR1 SQVTM, CDR2 ANQGSEA. The CDR3 runs 12 residues. The CDR3 loop is CSVDRGDTEAFF. Here the CDR3 DNA reads TGCAGCGTGGACAGGGGAGACACTGAAGCTTTCTTT.

The rearrangement uses TRBV29-1 and TRBJ1-1; 7 nucleotides align to TRBD1. The germline V gene encodes CDR1 SQVTM and CDR2 ANQGSEA. After removal of 6 bases from V and 0 bases from J, the junction contained 10 bases not matched to a gene. The CDR3 is made up of 15 amino acids. Written as DNA, the CDR3 is TGCAGCGTAGGACCGGGACAGAGCCTGAACACTGAAGCTTTCTTT. This gives the protein CSVGPGQSLNTEAFF.

In its sample, this clonotype was seen many times. CDR3 DNA sequence: TGTGCCAGCAGACGGGCTAGTGGGGCCTACGAGCAGTACTTC. This translates into CASRRASGAYEQYF. The chain combines TRBV27 with TRBJ2-7; no clear D gene. The germline CDR1 and CDR2 sequences are MNHEY and SMNVEV (reference sequence). The CDR3 runs 14 residues. Trimming left V 6 bases short and J 2 bases short, with 14 bases between.

This chain links TRBV4-3 with TRBJ2-7; D is unclear. V was cut by 0 bases and J by 4 bases, with 10 bases left in between. The germline CDR1 and CDR2 sequences are LGHNA and YSLEER. CDR3 length: 14 amino acids. The CDR3 sequence is CASSQEFGEYEQYF. The CDR3 DNA reads TGCGCCAGCAGCCAAGAGTTTGGAGAATACGAGCAGTACTTC.

This clonotype was detected ten times or more. The CDR3 here is CASSALGTGVTDTQYF. The CDR3 coding sequence is TGTGCCAGCAGTGCCCTGGGGACAGGGGTCACAGATACGCAGTATTTT. The V gene is TRBV6-6, the J gene TRBJ2-3; the match to TRBD1 covers 10 bases. From germline, CDR1 is MNHNY and CDR2 SVGAGI (reference sequence). J lost 2 bases, V lost 5 bases, and 7 bases had no gene match. The CDR3 length is 16 residues.

This clonotype appeared many times. The chain couples TRBV28 to TRBJ1-1, with D possibly TRBD1 on 6 matching bases. Looked up from germline, CDR1 is MDHEN and CDR2 is SYDVKM. The CDR3 consists of 13 residues. V was clipped by 4 bases and J by 1 base, with 7 bases between them. Here the CDR3 reads CASSSQGNTEAFF. The CDR3 DNA is TGTGCCAGCAGTTCACAGGGGAACACTGAAGCTTTCTTT.

At least ten counts were recorded for this clonotype. The CDR3 DNA follows: TGTGCCAGCAGTTCCAAGCGGACAGGCCTCAACTCTGGGGCCAACGTCCTGACTTTC. As protein: CASSSKRTGLNSGANVLTF. The V gene is TRBV27, the J gene TRBJ2-6; 7 nucleotides line up with TRBD1. Germline V CDR1 and CDR2: MNHEY, SMNVEV (reference sequence). V gave up 4 bases and J gave up 0 bases; unmatched junction bases: 12. CDR3 length: 19 residues.

This clonotype was picked up a small number of times. The rearrangement uses TRBV6-2 or TRBV6-3 and TRBJ2-5, with 11 nucleotides matching TRBD2. The CDR3 extends over 15 amino acids. Germline values: CDR1 MNHEY, CDR2 SVGEGT. The V segment lost 2 bases and the J segment 3 bases; nucleotides outside the gene matches: 2. CDR3: CASSYGTSGEETQYF. In DNA, the CDR3 is TGTGCCAGCAGTTACGGGACTAGCGGAGAAGAGACCCAGTACTTC.

This clonotype has at least ten counts. The V gene is TRBV19, the J gene TRBJ2-2, with D maybe TRBD1 (6 bases). Trimming removed 6 bases from V and 4 bases from J, with 15 bases in between. Germline CDR1 and CDR2: LNHDA and SQIVND (reference sequence). The CDR3 runs to 15 residues. For the CDR3, the DNA is TGTGCCAGTAGGAGGGACACAATAATCACCGGGGAGCTGTTTTTT. Its translation: CASRRDTIITGELFF.

The chain links TRBV3-1 to TRBJ1-1; D call uncertain. V shed 4 bases and J shed 5 bases, with 8 bases lying between them. CDR1 LGHDT and CDR2 YNNKEL come from the germline V gene (reference sequence). This CDR3 contains 12 residues. The CDR3 reads CASSRAGTEAFF. The CDR3 DNA sequence: TGTGCCAGCAGCCGGGCGGGAACTGAAGCTTTCTTT. Drawing the rest from reference TRBV3-1 and TRBJ1-1, the complete variable domain is DTAVSQTPKYLVTQMGNDKSIKCEQNLGHDTMYWYKQDSKKFLKIMFSYNNKELIINETVPNRFSPKSPDKAHLNLHINSLELGDSAVYFCASSRAGTEAFFGQGTRLTVV.